These 30 T cell receptor beta chains originate from one sample sequenced in a study of CD8 T cells in ankylosing spondylitis. MiXCR was run by TCRdb on the 5' RACE reads, yielding one entry per CDR3 protein. Altogether about 840,000 distinct CDR3 sequences are present, about an eighth being singletons, with the ten largest covering under 0.6%. Study conclusions and caveats: Ankylosing spondylitis blood seemed to carry a telltale TCR beta motif made of under ten highly homologous variants.

These receptors have no identified antigens. Sequenced input: blood, either unsorted or a sorted T cell fraction (not recorded which). These receptors originate from a male donor with ankylosing spondylitis.

This chain joins TRBV5-4 and TRBJ2-5, with D hard to call. This CDR3 has 16 amino acids. V lost 3 bases and J lost 1, with 16 bases in between. Germline V CDR1 and CDR2: SGHNT, YYREEE (reference sequence). CDR3 sequence: CASSSKAGGAQETQYF. CDR3 in DNA: TGTGCCAGCAGCTCCAAGGCTGGCGGAGCCCAAGAGACCCAGTACTTC.

This clonotype was counted at least ten times. Mismatch with germline at one junction end may stem from a read error. This chain uses TRBV3-1 with TRBJ1-5; 11 bases fit TRBD1. The germline CDR1 and CDR2 sequences are LGHDT and YNNKEL (reference sequence). CDR3 size: 15 residues. CDR3 residues: CASSQGTGGNQPQHF. The CDR3 bases are TGTGCCAGCAGCCAAGGGACAGGGGGCAACCAGCCCCAGCATTTT. The variable domain in full, with the rest retrieved from reference TRBV3-1 and TRBJ1-5, is DTAVSQTPKYLVTQMGNDKSIKCEQNLGHDTMYWYKQDSKKFLKIMFSYNNKELIINETVPNRFSPKSPDKAHLNLHINSLELGDSAVYFCASSQGTGGNQPQHFGDGTRLSIL.

This clonotype was seen at least ten times. The J gene is TRBJ1-1, the V gene TRBV29-1; D unresolved. Per the germline V gene, CDR1 is SQVTM and CDR2 is ANQGSEA. With 7 bases removed from V and 11 bases from J, the gap between germline ends came to 17 bases. The CDR3 is 11 residues long. CDR3 nucleotide sequence: TGCAGCGGCCTGAACGGAGGAGGGGCTTTCTTT. Protein sequence: CSGLNGGGAFF.

The chain recombines TRBV20-1 with TRBJ2-7; possible D gene TRBD2, 6 bases. Trimming cost V 6 bases and J 1 base, with 13 bases left between them. The length of the CDR3 is 13 residues. CDR1 is DFQATT and CDR2 is SNEGSKA in the germline V gene (reference sequence). CDR3 in DNA: TGCAGTGCCTGGGACTGGCTTTCCTACGAGCAGTACTTC. Amino acid sequence: CSAWDWLSYEQYF.

This clonotype was recorded a few times. This chain joins TRBV11-2 and TRBJ2-7, with 7 nucleotides matching TRBD1. The CDR3 length is 15 residues. Germline loops: CDR1 SGHAT, CDR2 FQNNGV. The trim removed 4 bases at V and 6 bases at J, leaving 12 bases unmatched. In DNA form, the CDR3 reads TGTGCCAGCAGCTCCCGGACAGGATCCCCCTTCGAGCAGTACTTC. As protein: CASSSRTGSPFEQYF.

This clonotype was picked up many times. This chain uses TRBV6-2 or TRBV6-3 with TRBJ2-7; D possibly corresponds to TRBD2 (5 bases). Trimming left V 6 bases short and J 11 bases short, with 20 bases between. This CDR3 spans 13 amino acids. Germline CDR1 and CDR2: MNHEY and SVGEGT. The CDR3 is CASSNRGSGGEYF. The CDR3 DNA sequence: TGTGCCAGCAGCAACCGCGGGTCAGGTGGGGAGTACTTC.

This clonotype was counted between two and nine times. The V and J genes are TRBV29-1 and TRBJ1-2; D is possibly TRBD1 (6 bases). CDR3 size: 11 residues. V lost 6 bases and J 8 bases, leaving 13 bases between the germline ends. In germline, CDR1 is SQVTM, CDR2 ANQGSEA. As DNA, the CDR3 is TGCAGCGTCGTTGGGGGCATCGGCTACACCTTC. Protein sequence: CSVVGGIGYTF.

The chain recombines TRBV10-3 with TRBJ2-3, with unresolved D. V was cut by 3 bases and J by 0 bases, with 4 bases left in between. Germline values: CDR1 ENHRY, CDR2 SYGVKD. The CDR3 consists of 13 residues. The CDR3, as DNA: TGTGCCATCAGTGATGGCAGCACAGATACGCAGTATTTT. It codes for CAISDGSTDTQYF.

The chain is built from TRBV6-5 and TRBJ2-7, with D hard to call. There are 14 residues in the CDR3. Germline lookup yields CDR1 MNHEY and CDR2 SVGAGI. V was cut by 4 bases and J by 1 base, with 11 bases left in between. DNA for the CDR3: TGTGCCAGCAGTTTCCTGACTGGATCCTACGAGCAGTACTTC. It is translated as CASSFLTGSYEQYF.

This clonotype was seen a handful of times. This chain joins TRBV5-1 and TRBJ2-3, with 8 bases lining up with TRBD1. Germline V gene data show CDR1 as SGHRS and CDR2 as YFSETQ. The CDR3 is 14 amino acids. V was pared by 2 bases and J by 4 bases, with 3 bases of the junction left unmatched. The DNA for the CDR3 is TGCGCCAGCAGCTTCCGGACAGGGCCAGATACGCAGTATTTT. Translating gives CASSFRTGPDTQYF.

V gene TRBV29-1 combines with J gene TRBJ1-3; D unclear. Germline V gives CDR1 SQVTM, CDR2 ANQGSEA. The CDR3 extends over 12 amino acids. V was cut by 6 bases and J by 4 bases, with 10 bases left in between. The CDR3 nucleotides are TGCAGCGTCTTTGACCAAGGAAACACCATATATTTT. Encoded protein: CSVFDQGNTIYF. Looking up the rest from reference TRBV29-1 and TRBJ1-3 gives the full variable domain: SAVISQKPSRDICQRGTSLTIQCQVDSQVTMMFWYRQQPGQSLTLIATANQGSEATYESGFVIDKFPISRPNLTFSTLTVSNMSPEDSSIYLCSVFDQGNTIYFGEGSWLTVV.

This clonotype was seen a few times. The chain combines TRBV29-1 with TRBJ2-1; maybe TRBD2 (5 bases). Trimming took 6 bases from V and 5 from J, leaving 5 bases between them. This CDR3 contains 10 residues. Germline V lookup: CDR1 SQVTM, CDR2 ANQGSEA. CDR3 region: CSVRDNEQFF. The CDR3 coding sequence is TGCAGCGTGAGGGACAATGAGCAGTTCTTC.

The CDR3, as DNA: TGTGCCAGCAGCCCGGACACTAACACCGGGGAGCTGTTTTTT. It translates to CASSPDTNTGELFF. The chain couples TRBV7-8 to TRBJ2-2; possible D gene TRBD1, 5 bases. In germline, CDR1 is SGHVS, CDR2 FQNEAQ. This CDR3 region has 14 residues. V lost 5 bases to trimming and J lost 2 bases, with 9 bases between them.

This clonotype was counted between two and nine times. J is TRBJ1-2 and V is TRBV9; D not certain. Trimming removed 0 bases at V and 4 bases at J, with 7 bases between. CDR1 and CDR2 from the germline V gene are SGDLS and YYNGEE. The CDR3 loop spans 13 amino acids. DNA for the CDR3: TGTGCCAGCAGCGTAGACATGAGCTATGGCTACACCTTC. It yields the protein CASSVDMSYGYTF.

This clonotype was found a few times. The chain has TRBV6-1 and TRBJ1-1; D remains unclear. Germline assignment: CDR1 MNHNS and CDR2 SASEGT. V lost 0 bases and J 7 bases, leaving 15 bases between the germline ends. The CDR3 sequence is 15 residues long. This chain's CDR3 is CASSEALASGVEAFF. In DNA form, the CDR3 reads TGTGCCAGCAGTGAAGCTCTCGCCTCCGGTGTTGAAGCTTTCTTT.

This clonotype occurred a few times. The CDR3 sequence: CASSYLQSNTEAFF. CDR3 in DNA: TGTGCCAGCAGTTACTTGCAGTCGAACACTGAAGCTTTCTTT. This sequence joins TRBV6-5 and TRBJ1-1; no clear D. Germline lookup yields CDR1 MNHEY and CDR2 SVGAGI. CDR3 length: 14 residues. With 1 base removed from V and 1 base from J, the gap between germline ends came to 7 bases.

This clonotype was detected many times. This chain links TRBV12-3 or TRBV12-4 with TRBJ2-3; the D is unclear. The CDR3 has 12 amino acids. The germline V and J ends were trimmed by 2 bases and 4 bases, with 4 bases remaining between them. The CDR3 loop is CASSLPADTQYF. The CDR3 DNA reads as TGTGCCAGCAGTTTACCGGCAGATACGCAGTATTTT.

The gene calls are TRBV18 and TRBJ2-7, with D tentatively TRBD1 or TRBD2 (5 bases each). Trimming pared 6 bases from V and 4 bases from J, leaving 13 bases between. The CDR3 runs 13 residues. CDR1 KGHSH and CDR2 LQKENI come from the germline V gene. In nucleotides, the CDR3 is TGTGCCAGCTCGCCAGGTGAGGGGTACGAGCAGTACTTC. It is translated as CASSPGEGYEQYF. The full variable domain, with the rest looked up from reference TRBV18 and TRBJ2-7, is NAGVMQNPRHLVRRRGQEARLRCSPMKGHSHVYWYRQLPEEGLKFMVYLQKENIIDESGMPKERFSAEFPKEGPSILRIQQVVRGDSAAYFCASSPGEGYEQYFGPGTRLTVT.

The chain combines TRBV5-8 with TRBJ2-7; 7 nucleotides match TRBD1. This CDR3 is built from 13 residues. Germline CDR1 is SGHTS and CDR2 is YDEGEE. V lost 3 bases to trimming and J lost 4 bases; unmatched junction nucleotides: 4. CDR3 in amino acids: CASSSGTEYEQYF. CDR3 in DNA: TGTGCCAGCAGCTCCGGGACAGAGTACGAGCAGTACTTC. The full variable domain, in which reference TRBV5-8 and TRBJ2-7 provide the parts outside the CDR3, is EAGVTQSPTHLIKTRGQQATLRCSPISGHTSVYWYQQALGLGLQFLLWYDEGEERNRGNFPPRFSGRQFPNYSSELNVNALELEDSALYLCASSSGTEYEQYFGPGTRLTVT.

The rearrangement links TRBV30 to TRBJ1-5; D might be TRBD1 (5 bases). This CDR3 contains 16 residues. Germline lookup yields CDR1 GTSNPN and CDR2 SVGIG (reference sequence). V lost 0 bases and J lost 8, with 20 bases in between. The CDR3 DNA is TGTGCCTGGAGTGTCGGTCAGGCAGGCCCCAGGGAGCCCCAGCATTTT. It is translated as CAWSVGQAGPREPQHF.

The table lists this clonotype with many counts. The CDR3: CSAAEGSGEAFF. The CDR3 DNA reads as TGCAGCGCTGCTGAAGGCAGCGGTGAAGCTTTCTTT. V gene TRBV29-1 combines with J gene TRBJ1-1, with D uncertain. Germline V gene sequence: CDR1 SQVTM, CDR2 ANQGSEA. Trimming cost V 7 bases and J 7 bases, with 16 bases left between them. The CDR3 covers 12 residues.

The V call is TRBV4-3, the J call TRBJ2-6; 7 positions match TRBD2. This CDR3 is 19 amino acids long. J lost 0 bases, V lost 4 bases, and 12 bases had no gene match. CDR1 is LGHNA and CDR2 is YSLEER in the germline V gene. The CDR3 DNA reads TGCGCCAGCAGCCTCCGGGGTGCGGGGGAGAGCTCTGGGGCCAACGTCCTGACTTTC. Its protein product is CASSLRGAGESSGANVLTF.

The chain combines TRBV11-2 with TRBJ2-4; D tentatively reads TRBD1 or TRBD2 (5 bases each). Between the trimmed V and J ends, which lost 3 bases and 2 bases, there was a span of 8 bases. This CDR3 is built from 14 residues. The V gene's germline CDR1 is SGHAT and CDR2 FQNNGV. CDR3 DNA: TGTGCCAGCAGCTTCTGGGGGACCAAAAACATTCAGTACTTC. Protein: CASSFWGTKNIQYF.

The table lists this clonotype with a few counts. The gene calls are TRBV21-1 and TRBJ2-7; the table's D call TRBD2 went unverified against the DNA. TRBV21-1 corresponds to a pseudogene. The CDR3 is made up of 15 amino acids. The CDR3: CASSENSRSSYEQYF. CDR3 nucleotides: TGTGCCAGCAGCGAGAATAGTCGGTCCTCCTACGAGCAGTACTTC.

This clonotype appeared a few times. V and J are TRBV15 and TRBJ2-3; 11 bases are shared with TRBD2. Trimming at V came to 0 bases and at J to 4 bases, leaving 6 bases not matched to a gene. The CDR3 contains 17 residues. CDR1 and CDR2 (germline): LNHNV, YYDKDF (reference sequence). CDR3 coding DNA: TGTGCCACCAGCAGAGATGGTACTAGCGGGAGCTCAGATACGCAGTATTTT. It yields the protein CATSRDGTSGSSDTQYF.

This clonotype has only a few counts. The chain links TRBV4-3 to TRBJ1-1; possible D gene TRBD1, 5 bases. Germline V gives CDR1 LGHNA, CDR2 YSLEER. Trimming stripped 4 bases from V and 3 bases from J, with 15 bases between. The CDR3 spans 15 residues. The CDR3 sequence: CASSPRSAGYTEAFF. CDR3 DNA: TGCGCCAGCAGCCCCAGATCTGCAGGGTACACTGAAGCTTTCTTT.

This clonotype was seen a handful of times. The V gene is TRBV24-1, the J gene TRBJ2-1, with 7 nucleotides matching TRBD1. Trimming at V came to 1 base and at J to 6 bases, leaving 2 bases not matched to a gene. The germline gives CDR1 KGHDR, CDR2 SFDVKD. The CDR3 length is 14 residues. The CDR3 loop reads CATSDFYRGNEQFF. In DNA form, the CDR3 reads TGTGCCACCAGTGATTTCTACAGGGGCAATGAGCAGTTCTTC.

This clonotype was counted many times. This chain joins TRBV5-1 and TRBJ2-1; 8 bases agree with TRBD1. CDR3 size: 14 residues. J gave up 5 bases and V 4 bases, and 5 bases lay outside the gene matches. CDR1 is SGHRS, CDR2 YFSETQ, per germline. The CDR3 DNA reads TGCGCCAGCAGCGGGACAGGAGGGAACAATGAGCAGTTCTTC. This translates into CASSGTGGNNEQFF.

The J gene is TRBJ2-1, the V gene TRBV2; D not resolved. V lost 4 bases and J 4 bases, leaving 11 bases between the germline ends. From germline, CDR1 is SNHLY and CDR2 FYNNEI. CDR3 length: 14 residues. The CDR3, as DNA: TGTGCCAGCAGTGTAAGAGAGGAGTACAATGAGCAGTTCTTC. Amino acids: CASSVREEYNEQFF.

The chain couples TRBV5-5 to TRBJ2-2, with TRBD2 as a possible D gene (6 bases). The CDR3 has 16 residues. Germline CDR1 reads SGHKS; CDR2 reads YYEKEE (reference sequence). Trimming stripped 2 bases from V and 6 bases from J, with 17 bases between. The CDR3 here is CASSLGTGTLAGELFF. For the CDR3, the DNA is TGTGCCAGCAGCTTAGGAACTGGGACTCTTGCCGGGGAGCTGTTTTTT.